This T cell receptor (beta chain) appears in the sequencing data of a study of post-analysis software for immune sequencing data. The wider study: Courses of disease covered relapsing-remitting, secondary progressive and progressive-relapsing multiple sclerosis.

Prepared libraries of TCR beta cDNA carried unique molecular identifiers. With roughly 1 to 10 million T cells as the source, approximately 450,000 cDNA molecules resulted. MiXCR, run by TCRdb on the PCR reads, gives a single entry per CDR3 protein. The data contain approximately 260,000 distinct CDR3 sequences, about 40% of them seen just once; the ten biggest clones take up around 4.8%. This clonotype was counted many times. Its specificity is unknown. Findings of the study overall: Same-batch samples co-clustered strongly by F measure. In multiple sclerosis, normalized Chao1 diversity was significantly below that of controls. Relative to controls, patients had about 5 TRBV segments at higher frequency, with TRBV5-6, TRBV5-1 and TRBV20-1 among these.

This CDR3 contains 13 residues. Germline CDR1 DFQATT, CDR2 SNEGSKA (reference sequence). Trimming shortened V by 6 bases and J by 4 bases, and 13 bases separated the two germline ends. Sequenced input: blood. The genes are TRBV20-1 and TRBJ2-1; D call uncertain. This TCR came from a girl aged 5-17 years with multiple sclerosis. CDR3 residues: CSATRRAYNEQFF. CDR3 nucleotide sequence: TGCAGTGCAACCCGACGAGCTTACAATGAGCAGTTCTTC.